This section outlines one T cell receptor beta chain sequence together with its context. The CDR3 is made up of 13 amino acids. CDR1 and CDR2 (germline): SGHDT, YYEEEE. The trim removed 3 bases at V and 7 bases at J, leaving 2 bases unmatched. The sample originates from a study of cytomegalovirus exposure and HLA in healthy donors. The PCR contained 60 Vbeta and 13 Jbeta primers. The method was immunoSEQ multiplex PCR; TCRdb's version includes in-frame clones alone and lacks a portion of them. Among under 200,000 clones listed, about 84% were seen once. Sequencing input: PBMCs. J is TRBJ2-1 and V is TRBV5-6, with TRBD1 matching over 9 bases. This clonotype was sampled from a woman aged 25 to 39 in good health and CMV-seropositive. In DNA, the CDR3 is TGTGCCAGCAGCTGGACAGGGGCTAATGAGCAGTTCTTC. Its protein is CASSWTGANEQFF.